This T cell receptor beta chain was captured by sequencing in a study of T cells in Graves' hyperthyroidism and ophthalmopathy. Study observations and caveats: From stable hyperthyroidism, ophthalmopathy was separated by a 13 V-J model. Ophthalmopathy onset followed model prediction by a median about six months.

As to this clonotype: The antigen is unknown.

Researchers took RNA transcripts and amplified the TCR beta CDR3 regions from them. Primed by the HTBI set, a first-round RT-PCR was run on the TCR CDR3. TCRdb independently ran MiXCR on the multiplex PCR reads; one entry per CDR3 protein. Seen here are roughly 500,000 distinct CDR3 sequences, approximately 48% observed once, and the top ten hold about 45%. Sequenced material: peripheral blood or thyroid tissue (not recorded which). This receptor was identified in an adult woman with Graves' disease, either hyperthyroidism or ophthalmopathy (not recorded which).

The CDR3 sequence is CATSDEGTSGGYTF. DNA for the CDR3: TGTGCCACCAGTGACGAAGGGACTAGCGGGGGCTACACCTTC. The V and J genes are TRBV24-1 and TRBJ1-2; weak D call: TRBD1 (5 bases). The CDR3 has 14 residues. V was pared by 4 bases and J by 8 bases, with 16 bases between. CDR1 and CDR2 (germline): KGHDR, SFDVKD.